Shown below are 29 T cell receptor beta chains from a single sample sequenced in a study of graft-versus-host responses after intestinal transplantation. These receptors are not linked to any known antigen. Only in-frame clones appear in the TCRdb table, and some are missing; sequencing was by immunoSEQ multiplex PCR. The table has about 120,000 clones, around 95% seen once. This specimen was unstimulated CD8+ T cells sorted from spleen or lymph node cells, taken before intestinal transplant. The receptors were sampled from a human donor who received an intestinal transplant.

The chain employs TRBV6-1 and TRBJ1-3; D is uncertain. Trimming pared 1 base from V and 0 bases from J, leaving 7 bases between. The germline gives CDR1 MNHNS, CDR2 SASEGT. The CDR3 length is 15 residues. The CDR3 sequence is CASSEGDGSGNTIYF. CDR3 coding DNA: TGTGCCAGCAGTGAAGGAGACGGCTCTGGAAACACCATATATTTT.

This clone is a singleton in its sample. The rearrangement uses TRBV28 and TRBJ1-6; 7 bases agree with TRBD1. V gave up 6 bases and J gave up 6 bases; unmatched junction bases: 11. The CDR3 spans 16 residues. The germline V gene encodes CDR1 MDHEN and CDR2 SYDVKM. The CDR3 sequence is CASRSPDRSINSPLHF. CDR3 nucleotides: TGTGCCAGCAGATCCCCGGACAGGTCAATTAATTCACCCCTCCACTTT. The full variable domain, its missing parts supplied by reference TRBV28 and TRBJ1-6, is DVKVTQSSRYLVKRTGEKVFLECVQDMDHENMFWYRQDPGLGLRLIYFSYDVKMKEKGDIPEGYSVSREKKERFSLILESASTNQTSMYLCASRSPDRSINSPLHFGNGTRLTVT.

This sequence joins TRBV9 and TRBJ2-1; no clear D. This CDR3 contains 12 residues. Germline CDR1 reads SGDLS; CDR2 reads YYNGEE. V gave up 4 bases and J gave up 5 bases, with 7 bases separating them. The CDR3 sequence: CASSPEDNEQFF. The CDR3 nucleotides read TGTGCCAGCAGCCCAGAGGACAATGAGCAGTTCTTC.

The chain carries TRBV11-2 and TRBJ2-3; 7 nucleotides align to TRBD2. The CDR3 totals 17 residues. Germline loops: CDR1 SGHAT, CDR2 FQNNGV. V lost 5 bases and J lost 0; bases outside the gene matches: 11. The CDR3 region has the DNA TGTGCCAGCAGCGGACCCCAAAGCGGGGAAAGCACAGATACGCAGTATTTT. Translating it yields CASSGPQSGESTDTQYF.

The chain is built from TRBV28 and TRBJ1-2, with a possible D match to TRBD1 (6 bases). The CDR3 sequence is 15 residues long. Deletions cut 3 bases from V and 5 bases from J, with 16 bases between. Germline V gene sequence: CDR1 MDHEN, CDR2 SYDVKM. This chain's CDR3 is CASSLILDSRYGYTF. The CDR3 DNA sequence: TGTGCCAGCAGTTTGATATTGGACAGCCGGTATGGCTACACCTTC.

The chain joins TRBV5-4 to TRBJ1-3; perhaps TRBD1 as D (5 bases). V lost 3 bases, J lost 9 bases, and 16 bases lay in between. The CDR3 consists of 14 residues. Germline V lookup: CDR1 SGHNT, CDR2 YYREEE (reference sequence). This chain's CDR3 is CASSSGRTRGTIYF. The CDR3 DNA follows: TGTGCCAGCAGCTCTGGACGGACAAGGGGCACCATATATTTT.

The gene calls are TRBV7-2 and TRBJ1-1, with D perhaps TRBD1 (5 bases). V was cut by 4 bases and J by 5 bases, with 11 bases left in between. This CDR3 region has 13 residues. Germline loops: CDR1 SGHTA, CDR2 FQGNSA. This CDR3 is CASSSGGGTEAFF. The CDR3 DNA reads as TGTGCCAGCAGCTCCGGTGGGGGGACTGAAGCTTTCTTT.

The CDR3 coding sequence is TGTGCCAGCAAGTCCGGCGCGGCGGGCGGGGAGCTGTTTTTT. It encodes CASKSGAAGGELFF. V usage is TRBV13 and J usage is TRBJ2-2; D perhaps matches TRBD2 (5 bases). This CDR3 has 14 amino acids. CDR1 is PRHDT and CDR2 is FYEKMQ in the germline V gene (reference sequence). Trimming left V 7 bases short and J 7 bases short, with 16 bases between.

This clone was found once. The chain combines TRBV9 with TRBJ1-5; D call uncertain. The CDR3 contains 12 residues. V was trimmed by 0 bases and J by 4 bases, leaving 2 bases between them. Per the germline V gene, CDR1 is SGDLS and CDR2 is YYNGEE. In DNA form, the CDR3 reads TGTGCCAGCAGCGTAGGGAATCAGCCCCAGCATTTT. Protein product: CASSVGNQPQHF.

This chain's CDR3 is CASSQRPQDTQYF. CDR3 bases: TGTGCCAGCAGTCAACGACCGCAAGATACGCAGTATTTT. V usage is TRBV28 and J usage is TRBJ2-3; D remains unclear. The CDR3 has 13 residues. V gave up 5 bases and J gave up 5 bases, with 11 bases separating them. Germline CDR1 is MDHEN and CDR2 is SYDVKM.

This clone was recorded only once. This chain joins TRBV6-5 and TRBJ2-5, with D perhaps TRBD2 (6 bases). The CDR3 loop spans 15 amino acids. V was trimmed by 2 bases and J by 4 bases, leaving 14 bases between them. Looked up from germline, CDR1 is MNHEY and CDR2 is SVGAGI. The CDR3 DNA sequence: TGTGCCAGCAGTTACACTCCGGGAGCGGGAGAGACCCAGTACTTC. Protein product: CASSYTPGAGETQYF.

The rearrangement links TRBV14 to TRBJ2-1; TRBD1 agrees at 8 bases. Germline values: CDR1 SGHDN, CDR2 FVKESK. J gave up 4 bases and V 0 bases, and 5 bases lay outside the gene matches. The CDR3 length is 16 residues. This CDR3 reads CASSQDLGQAYNEQFF. CDR3 nucleotides: TGTGCCAGCAGCCAAGATCTGGGACAGGCTTACAATGAGCAGTTCTTC.

The chain combines TRBV4-1 with TRBJ1-4; possible D gene TRBD1, 5 bases. Germline CDR1 and CDR2: MGHRA and YSYEKL. V lost 0 bases and J lost 8, with 13 bases in between. The CDR3 is made up of 15 amino acids. CDR3 in DNA: TGCGCCAGCAGCCAAGATACGGGGCATGGGGAAAAACTGTTTTTT. This codes for CASSQDTGHGEKLFF.

V usage is TRBV4-2 and J usage is TRBJ2-4; TRBD2 is a possible D gene (6 bases). The CDR3 is made up of 16 amino acids. Germline V gene lookup returns CDR1 LGHNA and CDR2 YNFKEQ. The ends were cut back, 0 bases at V and 3 bases at J, with 12 bases in the middle. CDR3 in amino acids: CASSQEGGTDKNIQYF. The CDR3 DNA reads TGTGCCAGCAGCCAAGAGGGAGGAACAGACAAAAACATTCAGTACTTC.

This chain joins TRBV4-1 and TRBJ2-5; D remains ambiguous. With 4 bases removed from V and 5 bases from J, the gap between germline ends came to 11 bases. Germline CDR1 is MGHRA and CDR2 is YSYEKL. The length of the CDR3 is 13 residues. The CDR3, as DNA: TGCGCCAGCAGCCGGCTGATGGTGGAGACCCAGTACTTC. Translated: CASSRLMVETQYF.

V and J are TRBV15 and TRBJ1-2, with a tentative D call TRBD1 (5 bases). Germline lookup yields CDR1 LNHNV and CDR2 YYDKDF (reference sequence). The CDR3 contains 13 residues. V lost 6 bases and J lost 3, with 11 bases in between. In nucleotides, the CDR3 is TGTGCCACCAGTCAGGGCCGGTACTATGGCTACACCTTC. It translates to CATSQGRYYGYTF.

In the case of this clone: Germline and junction disagree at one end, which may indicate a read error. The V and J genes are TRBV28 and TRBJ2-5, with TRBD2 identical over 8 bases. The length of the CDR3 is 15 residues. Germline CDR1 is MDHEN and CDR2 is SYDVKM. This CDR3 reads CASRLSGTRGETQYF. The DNA for the CDR3 is TGTGCCAGCAGATTATCCGGGACTAGGGGAGAGACCCAGTACTTC. Supplemented by reference TRBV28 and TRBJ2-5, the full variable domain reads DVKVTQSSRYLVKRTGEKVFLECVQDMDHENMFWYRQDPGLGLRLIYFSYDVKMKEKGDIPEGYSVSREKKERFSLILESASTNQTSMYLCASRLSGTRGETQYFGPGTRLLVL.

The rearrangement uses TRBV7-6 and TRBJ2-7; 10 positions match TRBD1. This CDR3 region has 17 residues. Unmatched junction bases numbered 10, after V lost 5 bases and J lost 0 bases. The germline V gene encodes CDR1 SGHVS and CDR2 FNYEAQ. The CDR3 loop is CASSPGTGANPSYEQYF. The CDR3 DNA reads as TGTGCCAGCAGCCCCGGGACAGGGGCCAATCCCTCCTACGAGCAGTACTTC.

The rearrangement uses TRBV13 and TRBJ2-1, with a possible D match to TRBD1 (5 bases). The germline gives CDR1 PRHDT, CDR2 FYEKMQ (reference sequence). Trimming stripped 1 base from V and 5 bases from J, with 12 bases between. This CDR3 comprises 15 residues. This chain's CDR3 is CASSLAQDLDNEQFF. The CDR3 region has the DNA TGTGCCAGCAGCTTAGCACAGGATCTAGACAATGAGCAGTTCTTC.

This rearrangement joins TRBV7-9 to TRBJ1-1; no clear D. V was trimmed by 6 bases and J by 0 bases, leaving 8 bases between them. Germline V lookup: CDR1 SEHNR, CDR2 FQNEAQ (reference sequence). This CDR3 contains 13 residues. This CDR3 reads CASSHLMNTEAFF. CDR3 bases: TGTGCCAGCAGTCATCTTATGAACACTGAAGCTTTCTTT.

The gene calls are TRBV6-5 and TRBJ2-7; D is uncertain. V dropped 2 bases and J dropped 7 bases, with 12 bases sitting between them. The germline V gene has CDR1 MNHEY and CDR2 SVGAGI. CDR3 length: 13 amino acids. The CDR3 is CASSYPGRREQYF. DNA for the CDR3: TGTGCCAGCAGTTACCCCGGACGAAGGGAGCAGTACTTC.

The rearrangement uses TRBV27 and TRBJ2-3; no clear D gene. The V end lost 8 bases, the J end lost 2 bases, and 5 bases lay between the germline ends. Germline V gene sequence: CDR1 MNHEY, CDR2 SMNVEV (reference sequence). CDR3 length: 11 residues. The CDR3 nucleotides are TGTGCCAGCGGGCTCACAGATACGCAGTATTTT. Translated, it gives CASGLTDTQYF.

This clone has a handful of counts. The chain uses TRBV28 and TRBJ2-7, with TRBD1 matching 7 bases. The ends lost 2 bases at V and 0 bases at J; junction bases unmatched: 4. The CDR3 has 15 amino acids. Germline lookup yields CDR1 MDHEN and CDR2 SYDVKM. DNA for the CDR3: TGTGCCAGCAGTTTAAGAAGGGGGCGCTCCTACGAGCAGTACTTC. The encoded protein is CASSLRRGRSYEQYF.

The chain combines TRBV27 with TRBJ1-5; 8 bases match TRBD1. The J segment lost 9 bases and the V segment lost 4 bases, leaving 8 bases of the junction unmatched. Germline V gene sequence: CDR1 MNHEY, CDR2 SMNVEV (reference sequence). The CDR3 length is 14 residues. The DNA for the CDR3 is TGTGCCAGCAGTTATGGGACAGGCATTGGGCCCCAGCATTTT. This sequence encodes CASSYGTGIGPQHF.

The gene calls are TRBV28 and TRBJ1-1; D uncertain. CDR3 length: 14 amino acids. Trimming left V 1 base short and J 1 base short, with 7 bases between. Germline CDR1 reads MDHEN; CDR2 reads SYDVKM. The CDR3: CASSLFSENTEAFF. As DNA, the CDR3 is TGTGCCAGCAGTTTATTCTCGGAGAACACTGAAGCTTTCTTT.

This chain connects TRBV28 to TRBJ2-7; D is uncertain. Germline CDR1 is MDHEN and CDR2 is SYDVKM. This CDR3 comprises 14 residues. Trimming left V 5 bases short and J 3 bases short, with 14 bases between. CDR3 sequence: CASSPPSRIYEQYF. The CDR3 bases are TGTGCCAGCAGTCCCCCGAGCAGGATCTACGAGCAGTACTTC.

The genes are TRBV6-5 and TRBJ2-7; 14 bases line up with TRBD2. This CDR3 has 15 amino acids. CDR1 and CDR2 from the germline V gene are MNHEY and SVGAGI. V was pared by 5 bases and J by 6 bases, with 6 bases of the junction left unmatched. The DNA of the CDR3 is TGTGCCAGCAGTCCGGGACTAGCGGGAGCTTTCGAGCAGTACTTC. It yields the protein CASSPGLAGAFEQYF.

The chain couples TRBV19 to TRBJ1-5, with 8 nucleotides matching TRBD1. The V gene's germline CDR1 is LNHDA and CDR2 SQIVND (reference sequence). Trimming removed 3 bases from V and 2 bases from J; junction bases left unmatched: 6. The CDR3 sequence is 16 residues long. CDR3 DNA sequence: TGTGCCAGTAGTATGACCGCACAGGGGGGCAATCAGCCCCAGCATTTT. Its protein is CASSMTAQGGNQPQHF.

The chain employs TRBV7-8 and TRBJ1-5; no definite D call. Trimming stripped 0 bases from V and 4 bases from J, with 10 bases between. CDR1 SGHVS and CDR2 FQNEAQ come from the germline V gene. The CDR3 spans 15 residues. The CDR3 DNA is TGTGCCAGCAGCTTAGCGTTGTCCGAAAATCAGCCCCAGCATTTT. Its protein is CASSLALSENQPQHF.